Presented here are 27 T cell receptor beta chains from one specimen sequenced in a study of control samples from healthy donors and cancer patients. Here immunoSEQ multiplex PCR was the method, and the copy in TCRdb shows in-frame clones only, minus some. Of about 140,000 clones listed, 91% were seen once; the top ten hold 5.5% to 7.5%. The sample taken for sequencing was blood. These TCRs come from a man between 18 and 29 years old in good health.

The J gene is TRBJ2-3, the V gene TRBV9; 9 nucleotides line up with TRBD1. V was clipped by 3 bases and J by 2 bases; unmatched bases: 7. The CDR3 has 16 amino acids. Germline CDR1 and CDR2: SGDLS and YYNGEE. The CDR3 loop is CASSGRQGGDTDTQYF. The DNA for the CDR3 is TGTGCCAGCAGCGGAAGACAGGGGGGGGACACAGATACGCAGTATTTT.

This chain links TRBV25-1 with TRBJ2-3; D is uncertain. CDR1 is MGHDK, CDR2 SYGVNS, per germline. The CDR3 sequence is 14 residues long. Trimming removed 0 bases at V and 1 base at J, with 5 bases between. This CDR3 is CASSEYGGTDTQYF. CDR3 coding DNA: TGTGCCAGCAGTGAATACGGAGGCACAGATACGCAGTATTTT.

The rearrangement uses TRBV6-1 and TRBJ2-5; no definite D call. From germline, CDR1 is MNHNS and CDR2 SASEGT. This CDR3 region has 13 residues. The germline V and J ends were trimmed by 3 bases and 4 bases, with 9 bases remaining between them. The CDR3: CASSDPTRETQYF. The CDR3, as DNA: TGTGCCAGCAGTGACCCTACACGAGAGACCCAGTACTTC.

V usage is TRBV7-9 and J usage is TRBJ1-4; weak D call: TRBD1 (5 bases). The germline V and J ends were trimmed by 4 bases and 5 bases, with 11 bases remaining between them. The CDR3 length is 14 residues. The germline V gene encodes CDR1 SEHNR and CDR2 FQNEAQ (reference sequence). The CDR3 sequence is CASSSGGENEKLFF. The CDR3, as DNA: TGTGCCAGCAGCTCCGGGGGGGAAAATGAAAAACTGTTTTTT.

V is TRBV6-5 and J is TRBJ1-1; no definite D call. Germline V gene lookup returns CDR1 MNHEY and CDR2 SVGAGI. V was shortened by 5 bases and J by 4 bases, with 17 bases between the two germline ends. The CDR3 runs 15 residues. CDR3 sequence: CASSLSDAPGTEAFF. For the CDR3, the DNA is TGTGCCAGCAGTCTGTCCGACGCCCCCGGCACTGAAGCTTTCTTT.

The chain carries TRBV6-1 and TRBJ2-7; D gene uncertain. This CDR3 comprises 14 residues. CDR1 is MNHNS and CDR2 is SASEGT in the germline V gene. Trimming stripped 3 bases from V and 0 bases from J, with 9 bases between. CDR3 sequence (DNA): TGTGCCAGCAGTGAGGTGAGGAGCTCCTACGAGCAGTACTTC. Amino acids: CASSEVRSSYEQYF.

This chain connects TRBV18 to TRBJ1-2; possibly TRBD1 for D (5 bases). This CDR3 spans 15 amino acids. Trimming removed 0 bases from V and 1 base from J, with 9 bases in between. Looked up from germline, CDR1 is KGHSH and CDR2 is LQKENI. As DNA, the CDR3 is TGTGCCAGCTCACCACCGAGACAGCATAACTATGGCTACACCTTC. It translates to CASSPPRQHNYGYTF.

The CDR3 DNA reads as TGTGCCAGCAGTCAGAAGGGTAACGAGCAGTACTTC. It codes for CASSQKGNEQYF. The chain combines TRBV6-5 with TRBJ2-7; D remains unclear. V lost 5 bases, J lost 5 bases, and 10 bases lay in between. Germline CDR1 is MNHEY and CDR2 is SVGAGI. CDR3 size: 12 residues.

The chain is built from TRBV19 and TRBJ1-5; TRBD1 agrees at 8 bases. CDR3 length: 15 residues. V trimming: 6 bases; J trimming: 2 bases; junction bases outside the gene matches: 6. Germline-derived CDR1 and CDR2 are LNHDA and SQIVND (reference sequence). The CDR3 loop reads CASRLGQGGNQPQHF. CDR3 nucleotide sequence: TGTGCCAGTAGACTCGGACAGGGTGGCAATCAGCCCCAGCATTTT.

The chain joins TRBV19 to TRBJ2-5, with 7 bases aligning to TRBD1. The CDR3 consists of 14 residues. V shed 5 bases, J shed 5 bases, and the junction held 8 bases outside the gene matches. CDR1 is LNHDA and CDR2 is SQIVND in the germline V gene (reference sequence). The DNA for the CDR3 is TGTGCCAGTAGTTTCAGGACAGGCCCCGAGACCCAGTACTTC. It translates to CASSFRTGPETQYF.

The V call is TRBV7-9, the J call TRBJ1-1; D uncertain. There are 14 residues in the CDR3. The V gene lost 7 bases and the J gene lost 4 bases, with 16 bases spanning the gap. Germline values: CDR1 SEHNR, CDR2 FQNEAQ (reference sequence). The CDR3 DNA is TGTGCCAGCACCCCGGGTCCCGGGAGCACTGAAGCTTTCTTT. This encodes CASTPGPGSTEAFF. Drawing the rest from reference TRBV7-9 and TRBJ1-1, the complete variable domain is DTGVSQNPRHKITKRGQNVTFRCDPISEHNRLYWYRQTLGQGPEFLTYFQNEAQLEKSRLLSDRFSAERPKGSFSTLEIQRTEQGDSAMYLCASTPGPGSTEAFFGQGTRLTVV.

The CDR3 sequence: CASSQYRDTYEQYF. CDR3 nucleotides: TGCGCCAGCAGCCAATACCGGGACACCTACGAGCAGTACTTC. The chain couples TRBV4-3 to TRBJ2-7, with D possibly being TRBD1 (6 bases). V lost 2 bases, J lost 2 bases, and 10 bases lay in between. Germline V lookup: CDR1 LGHNA, CDR2 YSLEER. The CDR3 is made up of 14 amino acids.

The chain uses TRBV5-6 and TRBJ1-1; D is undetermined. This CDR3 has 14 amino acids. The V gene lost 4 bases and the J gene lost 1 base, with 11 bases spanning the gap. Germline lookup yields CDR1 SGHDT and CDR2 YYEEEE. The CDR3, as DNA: TGTGCCAGCAGCCCAGGAGGAAGGAACACTGAAGCTTTCTTT. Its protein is CASSPGGRNTEAFF.

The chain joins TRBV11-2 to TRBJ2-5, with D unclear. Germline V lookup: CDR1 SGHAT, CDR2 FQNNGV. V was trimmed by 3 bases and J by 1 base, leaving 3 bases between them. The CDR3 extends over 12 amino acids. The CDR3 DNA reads TGTGCCAGCAGCTTTACCCAAGAGACCCAGTACTTC. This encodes CASSFTQETQYF.

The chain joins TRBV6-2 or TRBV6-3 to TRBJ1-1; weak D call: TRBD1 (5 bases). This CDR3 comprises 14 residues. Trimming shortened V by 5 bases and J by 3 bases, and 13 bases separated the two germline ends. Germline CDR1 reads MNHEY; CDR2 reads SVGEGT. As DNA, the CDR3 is TGTGCCAGCAGTCAGGCGGACACATACACTGAAGCTTTCTTT. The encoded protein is CASSQADTYTEAFF.

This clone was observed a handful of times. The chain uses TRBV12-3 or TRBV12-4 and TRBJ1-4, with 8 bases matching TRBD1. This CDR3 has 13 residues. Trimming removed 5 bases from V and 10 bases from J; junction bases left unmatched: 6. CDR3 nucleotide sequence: TGTGCCAGCAGTAGGACAGGGTCTGGAAAACTGTTTTTT. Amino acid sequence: CASSRTGSGKLFF.

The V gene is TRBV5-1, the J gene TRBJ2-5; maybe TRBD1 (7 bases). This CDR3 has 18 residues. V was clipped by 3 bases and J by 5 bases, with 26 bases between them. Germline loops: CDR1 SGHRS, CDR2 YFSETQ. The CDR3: CASSSRPGGIKVVETQYF. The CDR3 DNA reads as TGCGCCAGCAGCTCCCGACCAGGGGGGATAAAGGTTGTGGAGACCCAGTACTTC.

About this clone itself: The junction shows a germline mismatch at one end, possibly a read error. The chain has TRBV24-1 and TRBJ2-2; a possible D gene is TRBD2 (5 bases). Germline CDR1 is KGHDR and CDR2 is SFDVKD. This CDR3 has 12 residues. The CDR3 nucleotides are TGTGCCACCAGAACAGAACACCGGGGAGCTGTTTTT. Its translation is CATRTEHRGAVF.

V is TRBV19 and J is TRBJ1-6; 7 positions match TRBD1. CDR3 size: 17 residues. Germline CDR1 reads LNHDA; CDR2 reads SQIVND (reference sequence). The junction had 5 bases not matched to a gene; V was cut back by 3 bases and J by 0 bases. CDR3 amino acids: CASSILQGPSYNSPLHF. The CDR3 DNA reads TGTGCCAGTAGTATCCTACAGGGGCCCTCCTATAATTCACCCCTCCACTTT. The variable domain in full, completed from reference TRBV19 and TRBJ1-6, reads DGGITQSPKYLFRKEGQNVTLSCEQNLNHDAMYWYRQDPGQGLRLIYYSQIVNDFQKGDIAEGYSVSREKKESFPLTVTSAQKNPTAFYLCASSILQGPSYNSPLHFGNGTRLTVT.

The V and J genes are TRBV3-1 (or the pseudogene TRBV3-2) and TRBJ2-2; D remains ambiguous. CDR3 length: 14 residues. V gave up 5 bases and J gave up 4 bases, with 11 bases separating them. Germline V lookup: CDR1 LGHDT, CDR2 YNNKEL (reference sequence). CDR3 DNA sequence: TGTGCCAGCAGCGGGGTGCTGGGCACCGGGGAGCTGTTTTTT. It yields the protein CASSGVLGTGELFF.

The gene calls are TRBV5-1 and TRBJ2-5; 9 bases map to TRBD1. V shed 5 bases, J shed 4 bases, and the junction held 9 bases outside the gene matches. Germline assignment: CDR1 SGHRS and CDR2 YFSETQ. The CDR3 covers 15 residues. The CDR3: CASRYEGQGGETQYF. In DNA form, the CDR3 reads TGCGCCAGCAGGTACGAGGGACAGGGCGGAGAGACCCAGTACTTC.

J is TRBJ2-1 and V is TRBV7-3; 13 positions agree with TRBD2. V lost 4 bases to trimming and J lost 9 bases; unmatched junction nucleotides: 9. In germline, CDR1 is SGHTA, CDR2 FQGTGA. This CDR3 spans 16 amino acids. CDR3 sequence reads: CASSSGTSGVYIEQFF. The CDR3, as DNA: TGTGCCAGCAGCTCCGGGACTAGCGGGGTTTATATTGAGCAGTTCTTC. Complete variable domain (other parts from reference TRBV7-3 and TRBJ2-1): GAGVSQTPSNKVTEKGKYVELRCDPISGHTALYWYRQSLGQGPEFLIYFQGTGAADDSGLPNDRFFAVRPEGSVSTLKIQRTERGDSAVYLCASSSGTSGVYIEQFFGPGTRLTVL.

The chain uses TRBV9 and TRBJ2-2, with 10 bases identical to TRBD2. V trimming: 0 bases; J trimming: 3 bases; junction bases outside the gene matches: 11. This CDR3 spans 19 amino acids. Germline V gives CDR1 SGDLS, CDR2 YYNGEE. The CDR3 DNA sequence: TGTGCCAGCAGCGTAGGAGGGGCTAGCGGGGGCTATTACACCGGGGAGCTGTTTTTT. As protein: CASSVGGASGGYYTGELFF.

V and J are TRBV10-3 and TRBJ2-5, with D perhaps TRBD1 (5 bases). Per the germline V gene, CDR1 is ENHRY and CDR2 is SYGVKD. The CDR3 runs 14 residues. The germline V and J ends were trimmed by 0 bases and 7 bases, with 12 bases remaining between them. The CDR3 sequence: CAISESQRQGTQYF. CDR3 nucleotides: TGTGCCATCAGTGAGTCACAACGGCAGGGGACCCAGTACTTC.

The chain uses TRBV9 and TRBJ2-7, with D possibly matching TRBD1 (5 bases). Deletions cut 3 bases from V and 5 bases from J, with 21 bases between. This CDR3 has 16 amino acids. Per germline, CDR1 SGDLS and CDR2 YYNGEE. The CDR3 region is CASSDPGSGNAHEQYF. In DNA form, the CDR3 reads TGTGCCAGCAGCGACCCTGGCTCAGGGAACGCCCACGAGCAGTACTTC.

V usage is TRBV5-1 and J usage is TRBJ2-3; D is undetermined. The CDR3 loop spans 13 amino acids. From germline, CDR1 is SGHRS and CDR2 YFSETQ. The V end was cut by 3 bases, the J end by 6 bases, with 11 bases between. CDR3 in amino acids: CASSSSEEDTQYF. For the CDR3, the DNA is TGCGCCAGCAGCTCCTCCGAAGAGGATACGCAGTATTTT.

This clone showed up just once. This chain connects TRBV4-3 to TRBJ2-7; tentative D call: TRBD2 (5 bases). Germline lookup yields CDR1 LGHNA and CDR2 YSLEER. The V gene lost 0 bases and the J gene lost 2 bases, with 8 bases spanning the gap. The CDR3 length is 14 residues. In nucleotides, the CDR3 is TGCGCCAGCAGCCAAGATACCGGGACCTACGAGCAGTACTTC. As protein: CASSQDTGTYEQYF.